Following are 15 T cell receptor beta chains from one sample sequenced in a study of T cell repertoires in cytomegalovirus infection. No antigen is known for these receptors. From the reads, TCRdb called clonotypes with MiXCR, one entry per CDR3 protein. The sample records fewer than 950,000 distinct CDR3 sequences, about 30% being singletons. The material sequenced was cultured CD8+ T cells from PBMCs, taken from culture after CMV antigen stimulation. All receptors derive from a human donor in good health (CMV status not recorded). Some clones in this sample may be carry-over from other donors' samples.

The chain employs TRBV7-9 and TRBJ1-1; no reliable D call. Looked up from germline, CDR1 is SEHNR and CDR2 is FQNEAQ (reference sequence). V gave up 0 bases and J gave up 7 bases, with 9 bases separating them. This CDR3 is built from 13 residues. This CDR3 is CASSLALVYEAFF. DNA of the CDR3: TGTGCCAGCAGCTTAGCGCTAGTCTATGAAGCTTTCTTT.

This chain links TRBV28 with TRBJ1-1; weak D call: TRBD1 (5 bases). This CDR3 has 18 residues. CDR1 is MDHEN and CDR2 is SYDVKM in the germline V gene. Trimming cost V 5 bases and J 0 bases, with 22 bases left between them. The CDR3 protein is CASSPRVMASGLNTEAFF. The CDR3 DNA follows: TGTGCCAGCAGTCCAAGGGTTATGGCCTCAGGGTTGAACACTGAAGCTTTCTTT.

This clonotype was seen more than once but under ten times. This rearrangement joins TRBV2 to TRBJ2-2; D is perhaps TRBD2 (7 bases). Germline CDR1 is SNHLY and CDR2 is FYNNEI. The CDR3 covers 17 residues. Trimming pared 6 bases from V and 0 bases from J, leaving 17 bases between. Here the CDR3 reads CASSSMEGGANTGELFF. The CDR3 bases are TGTGCCAGCAGCTCAATGGAGGGGGGGGCGAACACCGGGGAGCTGTTTTTT.

About this clonotype: A clone one base away is much larger, so this may be a read error. The chain employs TRBV7-8 and TRBJ2-3; TRBD2 matches at 11 bases. Germline V gives CDR1 SGHVS, CDR2 FQNEAQ. The CDR3 has 15 amino acids. The CDR3 is CANSTLAGETDTQYF. The DNA for the CDR3 is TGTGCCAACAGCACACTAGCGGGGGAGACAGATACGCAGTATTTT.

This chain connects TRBV11-2 to TRBJ2-2, with a possible D match to TRBD2 (5 bases). V gave up 3 bases and J gave up 6 bases, with 8 bases separating them. The CDR3 length is 13 residues. Germline-derived CDR1 and CDR2 are SGHAT and FQNNGV. The CDR3 DNA reads TGTGCCAGCAGCTTCCTGGGAGCCGGGGAGCTGTTTTTT. It encodes CASSFLGAGELFF.

This clonotype was recorded a few times. The V and J genes are TRBV6-2 or TRBV6-3 and TRBJ2-7; 7 bases line up with TRBD1. The junction had 11 bases not matched to a gene; V was cut back by 7 bases and J by 2 bases. The CDR3 totals 15 residues. The V gene's germline CDR1 is MNHEY and CDR2 SVGEGT. The CDR3 sequence is CASTEIQGYTYEQYF. The DNA of the CDR3 is TGTGCCAGCACCGAGATACAGGGGTACACCTACGAGCAGTACTTC.

This chain uses TRBV6-2 or TRBV6-3 with TRBJ2-7, with D hard to call. Germline V gives CDR1 MNHEY, CDR2 SVGEGT. This CDR3 spans 13 amino acids. The V end was cut by 4 bases, the J end by 1 base, with 8 bases between. CDR3 in DNA: TGTGCCAGCAGTTCTATACTTTCCTACGAGCAGTACGTC. This encodes CASSSILSYEQYV.

Comments on this clonotype: A much more abundant neighbour one base away suggests this may be a read error. The chain has TRBV6-5 and TRBJ2-3, with D maybe TRBD2 (5 bases). The CDR3 is 15 amino acids. The germline V gene has CDR1 MNHEY and CDR2 SVGAGI. The CDR3 coding sequence is TGTACCAGCAGTTACACTAGTGTCGGCACAGATACGCAGTATTTT. Its protein product is CTSSYTSVGTDTQYF.

The chain has TRBV4-1 and TRBJ1-1, with D possibly matching TRBD1 (5 bases). This CDR3 region has 15 residues. Between the trimmed V and J ends, which lost 2 bases and 1 base, there was a span of 11 bases. Germline V gives CDR1 MGHRA, CDR2 YSYEKL. The CDR3 region has the DNA TGCGCCAGCAGCCAACTACGGGACGGGAACACTGAAGCTTTCTTT. This codes for CASSQLRDGNTEAFF.

This chain uses TRBV28 with TRBJ1-2; the match to TRBD1 covers 9 bases. There are 15 residues in the CDR3. Germline V gives CDR1 MDHEN, CDR2 SYDVKM. J lost 4 bases, V lost 7 bases, and 10 bases had no gene match. CDR3 amino acids: CASKPNRGRVYGYTF. The CDR3 region has the DNA TGTGCCAGCAAACCCAACAGGGGGCGCGTCTATGGCTACACCTTC.

The chain is built from TRBV19 and TRBJ2-1; D is possibly TRBD1 or TRBD2 (6 bases each). Germline V gene data show CDR1 as LNHDA and CDR2 as SQIVND (reference sequence). The length of the CDR3 is 13 residues. Between the trimmed V and J ends, which lost 3 bases and 8 bases, there was a span of 11 bases. CDR3 sequence: CASSIWGADEQFF. In DNA form, the CDR3 reads TGTGCCAGTAGTATTTGGGGGGCCGATGAGCAGTTCTTC.

This clonotype was counted only a few times. The genes are TRBV27 and TRBJ1-1; the D is unclear. CDR1 is MNHEY, CDR2 SMNVEV, per germline (reference sequence). With 2 bases removed from V and 4 bases from J, the gap between germline ends came to 11 bases. The CDR3 spans 14 residues. CDR3 nucleotides: TGTGCCAGCAGTTTACGGGGATCGAGCACTGAAGCTTTCTTT. Amino acids: CASSLRGSSTEAFF.

This clonotype was observed a handful of times. The V call is TRBV7-3, the J call TRBJ2-1, with D tentatively TRBD1 (6 bases). CDR1 and CDR2 from the germline V gene are SGHTA and FQGTGA. Trimming shortened V by 11 bases and J by 3 bases, and 14 bases separated the two germline ends. The length of the CDR3 is 13 residues. The DNA of the CDR3 is TGTGCCCTGTGGGACAAGAGCTACAATGAGCAGTTCTTC. Its translation is CALWDKSYNEQFF.

J is TRBJ1-1 and V is TRBV4-1; no reliable D call. Trimming took 2 bases from V and 5 from J, leaving 9 bases between them. The CDR3 covers 13 residues. Germline loops: CDR1 MGHRA, CDR2 YSYEKL. Here the CDR3 DNA reads TGCGCCAGCAGCCAATTGCCGGGGACTGAAGCTTTCTTT. It encodes CASSQLPGTEAFF.

The rearrangement joins TRBV23-1 to TRBJ2-2; perhaps TRBD2 as D (5 bases). TRBV23-1 is treated as an ORF (open reading frame) with a function not yet certain. The CDR3 sequence is 15 residues long. V shed 4 bases and J shed 7 bases, with 16 bases lying between them. CDR3 bases: TGCGCCAGCAGTCCCCCGTGCGGGCAGGTCGGGGAGCTGTTTTTT. Encoded protein: CASSPPCGQVGELFF.